This T cell receptor (beta chain) was found in a study of graft-versus-host responses after intestinal transplantation. Regarding the study as a whole: Early HvG declines after transplant were associated with peak circulating GvH clone levels. Across patients carrying graft-donor T cell macrochimerism, allografts held high graft-versus-host to host-versus-graft clonal ratios.

The germline CDR1 and CDR2 sequences are SGHTS and YDEGEE. This CDR3 contains 16 residues. V lost 4 bases, J lost 5 bases, and 21 bases lay in between. In regard to this clone: What it binds is unknown.

Data came from immunoSEQ multiplex PCR; TCRdb stores just in-frame clones and leaves some out. The top ten hold roughly 6% of the sample, which has about 47,000 clones, roughly 91% seen once. The receptor was isolated from a human patient who received an intestinal transplant, so some T cells may come from the graft donor. The material sequenced was PBMCs, taken about 790 days after a first intestinal transplant, on the day of a second. The chain recombines TRBV5-8 with TRBJ2-5; D gene ambiguous. CDR3 residues: CASSLGFAEFLETQYF. The CDR3 DNA reads as TGTGCCAGCAGCCTGGGGTTTGCAGAATTTTTGGAGACCCAGTACTTC.